This TCR beta chain was profiled in a study of cytomegalovirus exposure and HLA in healthy donors. Study background: T cells numbering around 180 million yielded approximately 100 million unique TCR beta sequences in an earlier analysis. General observations from the study: Some V segments, including TRBV6-2 and TRBV6-3, were excluded as indistinguishable.

CDR3 size: 12 residues. Germline CDR1 is SQVTM and CDR2 is ANQGSEA. The ends were cut back, 5 bases at V and 1 base at J, with 8 bases in the middle. A note on this clone: The antigen is undetermined.

The PCR contained 60 Vbeta and 13 Jbeta primers. Profiling relied on immunoSEQ multiplex PCR, and the TCRdb table lists in-frame clones only, not all of them. The sample consists of about 120,000 clones, roughly 60% of them appearing once. The sample was PBMCs. This TCR derives from a middle-aged man in good health and CMV-seropositive. This chain links TRBV29-1 with TRBJ1-1; D ambiguous. The CDR3 DNA reads as TGCAGCGTTAACAACCAGAACACTGAAGCTTTCTTT. Translating gives CSVNNQNTEAFF.